The 8 T cell receptor beta chains below all came from one sample that was sequenced in a study of low-dose radiotherapy and immunotherapy resistance in tumors. TRAV- and TRBV-specific primers primed first-strand cDNA, covering alpha and beta chains. A constant-region primer paired with the V-primer adapter amplified TCRs over roughly 18 PCR cycles. MiXCR was run by TCRdb on the reads, yielding one entry per CDR3 protein. The data contain 75,000 to 95,000 distinct CDR3 sequences, roughly 9% of them seen just once; the ten biggest clones take up around 0.93%. The time point is: before trial treatment. Material: PBMCs, obtained before treatment. These receptors were collected from a male donor with prostate cancer.

This clonotype appeared many times. This chain connects TRBV7-2 to TRBJ2-5; D might be TRBD1 (5 bases). The CDR3 consists of 17 residues. V was shortened by 0 bases and J by 4 bases, with 18 bases between the two germline ends. Germline assignment: CDR1 SGHTA and CDR2 FQGNSA. This chain's CDR3 is CASSLALGQGPGETQYF. In nucleotides, the CDR3 is TGTGCCAGCAGCTTAGCGCTGGGCCAGGGCCCAGGAGAGACCCAGTACTTC. The full variable domain, rest sourced from reference TRBV7-2 and TRBJ2-5, is GAGVSQSPSNKVTEKGKDVELRCDPISGHTALYWYRQSLGQGLEFLIYFQGNSAPDKSGLPSDRFSAERTGGSVSTLTIQRTQQEDSAVYLCASSLALGQGPGETQYFGPGTRLLVL.

This clonotype was seen ten or more times. The genes are TRBV20-1 and TRBJ2-1; D is perhaps TRBD2 (5 bases). Deletions cut 7 bases from V and 2 bases from J, with 18 bases between. CDR1 is DFQATT and CDR2 is SNEGSKA in the germline V gene (reference sequence). The CDR3 covers 15 residues. CDR3 sequence: CSVPAGLEAYNEQFF. CDR3 coding DNA: TGCAGTGTTCCCGCCGGACTTGAGGCCTACAATGAGCAGTTCTTC.

This clonotype has at least ten counts. V is TRBV11-3 and J is TRBJ2-1, with 12 bases aligning to TRBD2. After removal of 5 bases from V and 9 bases from J, the junction contained 8 bases not matched to a gene. The V gene's germline CDR1 is SGHNT and CDR2 YENEEA. CDR3 length equals 15 residues. CDR3 sequence: CASSQSSGRAGEQFF. CDR3 bases: TGTGCCAGCAGCCAATCTAGCGGGAGGGCGGGTGAGCAGTTCTTC.

The sample holds many counts of this clonotype. The chain combines TRBV10-3 with TRBJ2-3; 10 nucleotides align to TRBD1. The J segment lost 1 base and the V segment lost 2 bases, leaving 0 bases of the junction unmatched. From germline, CDR1 is ENHRY and CDR2 SYGVKD. The CDR3 loop spans 15 amino acids. CDR3 region: CAISEGTGGTDTQYF. The CDR3 DNA reads as TGTGCCATCAGTGAGGGGACAGGGGGCACAGATACGCAGTATTTT.

V gene TRBV18 combines with J gene TRBJ2-2; D remains unclear. The V gene's germline CDR1 is KGHSH and CDR2 LQKENI. Trimming took 0 bases from V and 6 from J, leaving 8 bases between them. This CDR3 spans 14 amino acids. The CDR3 nucleotides are TGTGCCAGCTCACCACCTGCGTCCGCCGGGGAGCTGTTTTTT. Protein sequence: CASSPPASAGELFF.

This clonotype was observed at least ten times. J is TRBJ2-7 and V is TRBV28; TRBD1 matches at 8 bases. V lost 6 bases, J lost 4 bases, and 8 bases stayed unmatched. The CDR3 length is 14 residues. Per the germline V gene, CDR1 is MDHEN and CDR2 is SYDVKM. CDR3 sequence (DNA): TGTGCCAGCAGACCGGGGGACAGGATATACGAGCAGTACTTC. Amino acids: CASRPGDRIYEQYF.

At least ten counts were recorded for this clonotype. The rearrangement links TRBV28 to TRBJ2-2; D possibly uses TRBD1 or TRBD2 (5 bases each). The CDR3 is 16 amino acids. Germline CDR1 MDHEN, CDR2 SYDVKM. Trimming shortened V by 5 bases and J by 6 bases, and 19 bases separated the two germline ends. CDR3 in amino acids: CASSLSYGLGPGELFF. The CDR3 region has the DNA TGTGCCAGCAGTCTAAGTTACGGCCTGGGACCCGGGGAGCTGTTTTTT.

This clonotype showed up many times. The CDR3 spells CASSSEAYEQYF. DNA for the CDR3: TGTGCCAGCAGTTCAGAGGCCTACGAGCAGTACTTC. The chain is built from TRBV12-3 or TRBV12-4 and TRBJ2-7, with D hard to call. This CDR3 spans 12 amino acids. The germline V and J ends were trimmed by 4 bases and 2 bases, with 6 bases remaining between them.